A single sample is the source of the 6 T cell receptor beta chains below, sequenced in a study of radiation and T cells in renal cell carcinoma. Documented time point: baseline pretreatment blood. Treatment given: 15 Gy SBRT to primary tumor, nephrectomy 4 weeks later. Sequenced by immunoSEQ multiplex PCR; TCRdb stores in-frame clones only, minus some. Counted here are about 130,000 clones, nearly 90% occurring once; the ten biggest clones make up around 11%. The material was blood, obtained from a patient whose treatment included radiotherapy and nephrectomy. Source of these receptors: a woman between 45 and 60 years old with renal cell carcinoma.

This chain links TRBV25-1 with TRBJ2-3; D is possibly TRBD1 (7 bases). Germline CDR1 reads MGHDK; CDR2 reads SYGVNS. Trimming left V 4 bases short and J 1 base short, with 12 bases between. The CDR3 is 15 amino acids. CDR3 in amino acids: CASSGRGRGTDTQYF. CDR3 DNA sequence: TGTGCCAGCAGTGGGAGGGGGCGGGGCACAGATACGCAGTATTTT.

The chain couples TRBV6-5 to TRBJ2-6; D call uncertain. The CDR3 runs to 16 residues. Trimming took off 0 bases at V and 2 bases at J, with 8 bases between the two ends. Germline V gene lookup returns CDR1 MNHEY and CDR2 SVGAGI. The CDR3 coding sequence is TGTGCCAGCAGTTACTCAAGAAGGACTGGGGCCAACGTCCTGACTTTC. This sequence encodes CASSYSRRTGANVLTF.

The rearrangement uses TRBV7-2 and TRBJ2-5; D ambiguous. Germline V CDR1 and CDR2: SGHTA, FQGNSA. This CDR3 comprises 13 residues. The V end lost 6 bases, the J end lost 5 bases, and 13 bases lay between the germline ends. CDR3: CASRRGRAETQYF. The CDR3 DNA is TGTGCCAGCAGGCGTGGCCGGGCTGAGACCCAGTACTTC. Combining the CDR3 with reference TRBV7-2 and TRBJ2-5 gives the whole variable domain GAGVSQSPSNKVTEKGKDVELRCDPISGHTALYWYRQSLGQGLEFLIYFQGNSAPDKSGLPSDRFSAERTGGSVSTLTIQRTQQEDSAVYLCASRRGRAETQYFGPGTRLLVL.

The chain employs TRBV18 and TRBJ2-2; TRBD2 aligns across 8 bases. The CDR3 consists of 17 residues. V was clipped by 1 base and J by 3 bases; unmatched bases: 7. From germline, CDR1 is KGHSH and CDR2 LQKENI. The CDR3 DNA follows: TGTGCCAGCTCACCACAGAGGTCAGCGGGGGACACCGGGGAGCTGTTTTTT. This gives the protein CASSPQRSAGDTGELFF.

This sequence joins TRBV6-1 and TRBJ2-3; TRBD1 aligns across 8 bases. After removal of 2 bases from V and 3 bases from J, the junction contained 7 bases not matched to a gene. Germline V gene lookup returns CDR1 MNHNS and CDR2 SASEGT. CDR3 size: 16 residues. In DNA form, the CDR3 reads TGTGCCAGCAGTGAATATCCAGGGGGCTGGACAGATACGCAGTATTTT. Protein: CASSEYPGGWTDTQYF.

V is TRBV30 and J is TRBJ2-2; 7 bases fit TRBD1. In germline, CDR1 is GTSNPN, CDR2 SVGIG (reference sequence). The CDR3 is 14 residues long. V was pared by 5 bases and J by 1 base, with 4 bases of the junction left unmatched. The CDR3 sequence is CAWLDRRNTGELFF. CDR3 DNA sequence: TGTGCCTGGTTGGACAGGAGGAACACCGGGGAGCTGTTTTTT.